Following are 29 T cell receptor beta chains from one sample sequenced in a study of cytomegalovirus exposure and HLA in healthy donors. 13 Jbeta primers and 60 Vbeta primers were used for the PCR. TCRdb's copy holds only in-frame clones and misses some; the assay was immunoSEQ multiplex PCR. The sample data list more than 200,000 clones. The sample was PBMCs. The source of these receptors is a woman aged 25 to 39 in good health and CMV-seropositive.

The chain recombines TRBV7-2 with TRBJ2-2, with 8 bases that match TRBD2. Germline lookup yields CDR1 SGHTA and CDR2 FQGNSA. J gave up 3 bases and V 0 bases, and 0 bases lay outside the gene matches. This CDR3 spans 15 amino acids. This chain's CDR3 is CASSLAGRDTGELFF. The CDR3 coding sequence is TGTGCCAGCAGCTTAGCCGGGAGGGACACCGGGGAGCTGTTTTTT.

CDR3 residues: CASSQFLAGESTDTQYF. CDR3 DNA: TGTGCCAGCAGCCAATTCTTAGCGGGGGAAAGCACAGATACGCAGTATTTT. This chain links TRBV4-2 with TRBJ2-3; 9 bases match TRBD2. The germline gives CDR1 LGHNA, CDR2 YNFKEQ. V lost 2 bases to trimming and J lost 0 bases; unmatched junction nucleotides: 6. The CDR3 sequence is 17 residues long.

J is TRBJ2-2 and V is TRBV11-3, with 7 positions matching TRBD1. Germline V gene data show CDR1 as SGHNT and CDR2 as YENEEA. This CDR3 contains 18 residues. Losses at the gene ends were 0 bases for V and 1 base for J; bases not matched to a gene: 8. The CDR3 loop reads CASSLDRLGQRNTGELFF. The CDR3 coding sequence is TGTGCCAGCAGCTTAGATCGGCTGGGACAGCGGAACACCGGGGAGCTGTTTTTT.

A word on this clone: Additional DNA sequences in this sample encode the identical CDR3. The chain uses TRBV9 and TRBJ2-1; no firm D call. Germline V gene sequence: CDR1 SGDLS, CDR2 YYNGEE. This CDR3 has 12 residues. Trimming took off 2 bases at V and 4 bases at J, with 4 bases between the two ends. This CDR3 is CASSVRYNEQFF. In DNA form, the CDR3 reads TGTGCCAGCAGCGTTAGATACAATGAGCAGTTCTTC.

CDR3 in amino acids: CASSYRRTGYNEQFF. As DNA, the CDR3 is TGCGCCAGCAGCTATCGACGGACAGGCTACAATGAGCAGTTCTTC. The chain employs TRBV5-1 and TRBJ2-1; 7 bases line up with TRBD1. Germline CDR1 is SGHRS and CDR2 is YFSETQ. The ends lost 3 bases at V and 3 bases at J; junction bases unmatched: 6. The CDR3 has 15 residues.

The chain employs TRBV18 and TRBJ2-5, with TRBD1 matching over 7 bases. V lost 1 base, J lost 4 bases, and 6 bases stayed unmatched. This CDR3 has 15 amino acids. Germline-derived CDR1 and CDR2 are KGHSH and LQKENI. The CDR3 reads CASSPLTGVGETQYF. The CDR3 nucleotides read TGTGCCAGCTCACCACTTACAGGGGTCGGAGAGACCCAGTACTTC.

The rearrangement uses TRBV2 and TRBJ1-1; 8 nucleotides agree with TRBD1. Germline-derived CDR1 and CDR2 are SNHLY and FYNNEI. With V trimmed by 4 bases and J by 9 bases, 7 bases remained unmatched. This CDR3 has 13 residues. Written as DNA, the CDR3 is TGTGCCAGCAGTGGGGAGACAGGGGCCAAAGCTTTCTTT. Translated: CASSGETGAKAFF.

The V gene is TRBV19, the J gene TRBJ1-2, with TRBD1 matching 9 bases. The V and J ends lost 5 bases and 4 bases, in that order; junction bases with no gene match: 11. The CDR3 loop spans 16 amino acids. The germline gives CDR1 LNHDA, CDR2 SQIVND (reference sequence). CDR3 nucleotides: TGTGCCAGTAGTCCCCGGACAGGGGCCTTAGGCTATGGCTACACCTTC. It translates to CASSPRTGALGYGYTF.

The chain uses TRBV10-3 and TRBJ2-7; 8 nucleotides align to TRBD1. J lost 3 bases, V lost 6 bases, and 4 bases had no gene match. The CDR3 length is 13 residues. The germline V gene has CDR1 ENHRY and CDR2 SYGVKD. CDR3 sequence: CAIRLTGDYEQYF. The DNA for the CDR3 is TGTGCCATCAGGCTGACAGGGGACTACGAGCAGTACTTC.

The chain couples TRBV5-5 to TRBJ2-5, with D uncertain. The end of the DNA fits TRBJ2-7 better, so the J call may be wrong. Germline lookup yields CDR1 SGHKS and CDR2 YYEKEE (reference sequence). This CDR3 comprises 12 residues. The CDR3, as DNA: TGTGCCAGCAGCAATGGGGCCTACGAGCAGTACTTC. Translated, it gives CASSNGAYEQYF.

The genes are TRBV5-4 and TRBJ2-3, with 9 nucleotides matching TRBD2. This CDR3 contains 14 residues. Losses at the gene ends were 4 bases for V and 6 bases for J; bases not matched to a gene: 6. CDR1 and CDR2 from the germline V gene are SGHNT and YYREEE (reference sequence). CDR3 residues: CASSISSGADTQYF. As DNA, the CDR3 is TGTGCCAGCAGCATCTCTAGCGGGGCGGATACGCAGTATTTT. The full variable domain, rest sourced from reference TRBV5-4 and TRBJ2-3, is ETGVTQSPTHLIKTRGQQVTLRCSSQSGHNTVSWYQQALGQGPQFIFQYYREEENGRGNFPPRFSGLQFPNYSSELNVNALELDDSALYLCASSISSGADTQYFGPGTRLTVL.

This sequence joins TRBV18 and TRBJ2-3, with 8 positions matching TRBD1. CDR3 length equals 17 residues. Germline-derived CDR1 and CDR2 are KGHSH and LQKENI. Losses at the gene ends were 3 bases for V and 0 bases for J; bases not matched to a gene: 8. The chain's CDR3 is CASSPARTGRSTDTQYF. Written as DNA, the CDR3 is TGTGCCAGCTCACCTGCCAGGACAGGGCGCAGCACAGATACGCAGTATTTT.

The chain uses TRBV7-2 and TRBJ2-1; D perhaps matches TRBD2 (5 bases). Germline lookup yields CDR1 SGHTA and CDR2 FQGNSA. Trimming took off 5 bases at V and 6 bases at J, with 11 bases between the two ends. The CDR3 length is 13 residues. CDR3 protein: CASSPGISNEQFF. DNA of the CDR3: TGTGCCAGCAGCCCCGGGATCTCCAATGAGCAGTTCTTC.

V usage is TRBV27 and J usage is TRBJ2-7; D might be TRBD1 (5 bases). With 0 bases removed from V and 7 bases from J, the gap between germline ends came to 16 bases. The length of the CDR3 is 15 residues. Germline V CDR1 and CDR2: MNHEY, SMNVEV (reference sequence). CDR3 region: CASSLSWGAGREQYF. The CDR3 DNA sequence: TGTGCCAGCAGTTTATCTTGGGGCGCTGGGCGGGAGCAGTACTTC.

V usage is TRBV5-1 and J usage is TRBJ2-3, with 9 nucleotides matching TRBD1. V lost 0 bases to trimming and J lost 2 bases; unmatched junction nucleotides: 7. Germline values: CDR1 SGHRS, CDR2 YFSETQ. The CDR3 loop spans 17 amino acids. The CDR3 region has the DNA TGCGCCAGCAGCTTGGCCGTTCTACAGGGGGCCACAGATACGCAGTATTTT. As protein: CASSLAVLQGATDTQYF.

V usage is TRBV28 and J usage is TRBJ2-3; 8 nucleotides line up with TRBD2. Germline V CDR1 and CDR2: MDHEN, SYDVKM. The trim removed 5 bases at V and 4 bases at J, leaving 2 bases unmatched. This CDR3 has 13 residues. CDR3 region: CASSPGLADTQYF. The DNA of the CDR3 is TGTGCCAGCAGTCCGGGACTAGCAGATACGCAGTATTTT.

As DNA, the CDR3 is TGTGCCAGCAGTGAAGTCAAATTTGGCTACACCTTC. Translating gives CASSEVKFGYTF. The chain uses TRBV6-1 and TRBJ1-2; D is uncertain. Looked up from germline, CDR1 is MNHNS and CDR2 is SASEGT. This CDR3 is 12 amino acids long. Trimming removed 1 base at V and 7 bases at J, with 7 bases between.

The chain links TRBV7-2 to TRBJ2-3; the D gene is possibly TRBD2 (6 bases). V was pared by 4 bases and J by 11 bases, with 19 bases between. CDR1 is SGHTA, CDR2 FQGNSA, per germline. The CDR3 extends over 14 amino acids. CDR3 sequence: CASSSRATGVRQYF. CDR3 coding DNA: TGTGCCAGCAGCTCGAGGGCTACGGGGGTAAGGCAGTATTTT. Full variable domain (rest looked up from reference TRBV7-2 and TRBJ2-3): GAGVSQSPSNKVTEKGKDVELRCDPISGHTALYWYRQSLGQGLEFLIYFQGNSAPDKSGLPSDRFSAERTGGSVSTLTIQRTQQEDSAVYLCASSSRATGVRQYFGPGTRLTVL.

The J gene is TRBJ2-1, the V gene TRBV7-8; 13 nucleotides agree with TRBD2. The CDR3 sequence is 19 residues long. Germline-derived CDR1 and CDR2 are SGHVS and FQNEAQ. The J segment lost 5 bases and the V segment lost 3 bases, leaving 13 bases of the junction unmatched. The CDR3 loop reads CASSLTLIGLAGAHNEQFF. The CDR3, as DNA: TGTGCCAGCAGCTTGACTTTAATAGGACTAGCGGGGGCCCACAATGAGCAGTTCTTC.

The V gene is TRBV7-9, the J gene TRBJ2-3, with D maybe TRBD2 (6 bases). Germline values: CDR1 SEHNR, CDR2 FQNEAQ (reference sequence). The CDR3 sequence is 15 residues long. V gave up 5 bases and J gave up 0 bases, with 12 bases separating them. The CDR3 DNA reads TGTGCCAGCAGCCACCGCGGGGCTAGCACAGATACGCAGTATTTT. Encoded protein: CASSHRGASTDTQYF.

The rearrangement uses TRBV5-8 and TRBJ2-1, with 9 bases aligning to TRBD2. The CDR3 loop spans 15 amino acids. V trimming: 7 bases; J trimming: 2 bases; junction bases outside the gene matches: 7. Germline V gene lookup returns CDR1 SGHTS and CDR2 YDEGEE. The CDR3 region is CASWSSGGTYNEQFF. The CDR3 DNA sequence: TGTGCCAGCTGGTCAAGCGGGGGGACCTACAATGAGCAGTTCTTC.

The V call is TRBV28, the J call TRBJ2-7; D may be TRBD1 (7 bases). CDR1 is MDHEN and CDR2 is SYDVKM in the germline V gene. The CDR3 runs 14 residues. Trimming cost V 6 bases and J 0 bases, with 12 bases left between them. This CDR3 reads CASRAGGSSYEQYF. In DNA, the CDR3 is TGTGCCAGCAGGGCAGGGGGGAGCTCCTACGAGCAGTACTTC.

The CDR3 loop is CASSLSPGTADTEAFF. CDR3 nucleotide sequence: TGTGCCAGCAGTTTATCCCCCGGGACAGCGGACACTGAAGCTTTCTTT. The V call is TRBV27, the J call TRBJ1-1; 7 bases are shared with TRBD1. This CDR3 contains 16 residues. The V gene end was trimmed by 0 bases and the J gene end by 3 bases; junction bases not matched to a gene: 7. Germline CDR1 reads MNHEY; CDR2 reads SMNVEV (reference sequence).

The chain combines TRBV6-5 with TRBJ1-2, with 7 bases matching TRBD1. This CDR3 comprises 15 residues. After removal of 6 bases from V and 2 bases from J, the junction contained 9 bases not matched to a gene. Per germline, CDR1 MNHEY and CDR2 SVGAGI. CDR3 amino acids: CASSNPRGENYGYTF. The CDR3 bases are TGTGCCAGCAGCAATCCCAGGGGGGAAAACTATGGCTACACCTTC.

The chain joins TRBV10-3 to TRBJ1-3, with D maybe TRBD1 (5 bases). V was pared by 6 bases and J by 0 bases, with 18 bases between. The CDR3 length is 17 residues. CDR1 ENHRY and CDR2 SYGVKD come from the germline V gene. This CDR3 reads CAIRGGGGFPSGNTIYF. CDR3 in DNA: TGTGCCATCAGAGGCGGGGGGGGTTTTCCCTCTGGAAACACCATATATTTT.

The V gene is TRBV27, the J gene TRBJ1-5, with unresolved D. Germline CDR1 reads MNHEY; CDR2 reads SMNVEV (reference sequence). The V end lost 3 bases, the J end lost 0 bases, and 6 bases lay between the germline ends. This CDR3 region has 14 residues. DNA of the CDR3: TGTGCCAGCAGTTTGGAGTCTAGCAATCAGCCCCAGCATTTT. Translating gives CASSLESSNQPQHF.

Remarks on this clone: The sample has other DNA sequences that encode this CDR3 too. This sequence joins TRBV7-9 and TRBJ1-1; D ambiguous. This CDR3 is 14 amino acids long. The ends were cut back, 2 bases at V and 3 bases at J, with 10 bases in the middle. Looked up from germline, CDR1 is SEHNR and CDR2 is FQNEAQ (reference sequence). The CDR3 sequence: CASSLLAGDTEAFF. The DNA of the CDR3 is TGTGCCAGCAGCTTACTAGCGGGCGACACTGAAGCTTTCTTT.

The gene calls are TRBV7-9 and TRBJ1-6; D not resolved. In germline, CDR1 is SEHNR, CDR2 FQNEAQ (reference sequence). The CDR3 runs to 15 residues. The germline V and J ends were trimmed by 4 bases and 6 bases, with 13 bases remaining between them. The CDR3 reads CASSSAGFSNSPLHF. In DNA, the CDR3 is TGTGCCAGCAGCTCCGCGGGCTTTAGTAATTCACCCCTCCACTTT.

V and J are TRBV4-2 and TRBJ2-2; tentatively, D is TRBD2 (5 bases). The germline V gene encodes CDR1 LGHNA and CDR2 YNFKEQ. This CDR3 is built from 18 residues. The germline V and J ends were trimmed by 0 bases and 6 bases, with 20 bases remaining between them. CDR3 DNA: TGTGCCAGCAGCCAAGATCTGACCCGGGGAACACACGCCGGGGAGCTGTTTTTT. Translation gives CASSQDLTRGTHAGELFF.